This T cell receptor (beta chain) was captured by sequencing in a study of graft-versus-host responses after intestinal transplantation. Here immunoSEQ multiplex PCR was the method, and the copy in TCRdb shows in-frame clones only, minus some. The profile shows approximately 90,000 clones, roughly 80% of them singletons. Notes on this clone: What it binds is unknown.

Germline CDR1 reads MNHNY; CDR2 reads SVGAGI (reference sequence). This CDR3 comprises 15 residues. Unmatched junction bases numbered 6, after V lost 0 bases and J lost 8 bases. The rearrangement links TRBV6-6 to TRBJ1-4, with 7 positions matching TRBD1. The clonotype was recovered from a human donor who received an intestinal transplant. Source: unstimulated CD4+ T cells sorted from spleen or lymph node cells, taken before intestinal transplant. The CDR3: CASSYSHRGREKLFF. As DNA, the CDR3 is TGTGCCAGCAGTTACTCTCACAGGGGTAGGGAAAAACTGTTTTTT.